Listed below are T cell receptor beta chains from one sample, sequenced in a study of blood T cell repertoires in COVID-19. The assay was immunoSEQ multiplex PCR, and TCRdb's table has in-frame clones only and misses some. The repertoire has hundreds of thousands of clones, around 91% of them found once; the top ten carry around 3.5%. The specimen sequenced was peripheral blood. Receptors were obtained from a woman aged 18 to 35 who had recovered from COVID-19. The CDR3 runs from the conserved cysteine through the conserved F or W. Fields, in order: clone size, J gene, D gene, V gene, CDR3 protein, CDR3 DNA. A D gene is named only where the DNA matches it firmly. Clone size is shown for a subset of rows, as once, few, many or a class of expanded clone.

abundance: NA
j_gene: TRBJ2-3
d_gene: TRBD2
v_gene: TRBV9
CDR3aa: CASSVSGGTDTQYF
CDR3nt: TGTGCCAGCAGCGTTAGCGGGGGCACAGATACGCAGTATTTT

abundance: NA
j_gene: TRBJ1-2
d_gene: TRBD1
v_gene: TRBV24-1
CDR3aa: CATSDPGQGGYGYTF
CDR3nt: TGTGCCACCAGTGACCCGGGACAGGGAGGCTATGGCTACACCTTC

abundance: NA
j_gene: TRBJ1-2
d_gene: TRBD1
v_gene: TRBV19
CDR3aa: CASSGRDRVYYGYTF
CDR3nt: TGTGCCAGTAGTGGCCGGGACAGGGTTTACTATGGCTACACCTTC

abundance: NA
j_gene: TRBJ2-6
d_gene: TRBD1
v_gene: TRBV18
CDR3aa: CASSSLPGQGALGANVLTF
CDR3nt: TGTGCCAGCTCATCGCTGCCGGGACAGGGGGCATTGGGGGCCAACGTCCTGACTTTC

abundance: NA
j_gene: TRBJ2-1
d_gene: TRBD1
v_gene: TRBV19
CDR3aa: CASSGTGGINEQFF
CDR3nt: TGTGCCAGTAGTGGGACAGGGGGCATCAATGAGCAGTTCTTC

abundance: NA
j_gene: TRBJ2-3
d_gene: NA
v_gene: TRBV4-1
CDR3aa: CASSQEGGASTDTQYF
CDR3nt: TGCGCCAGCAGCCAAGAAGGTGGGGCTAGCACAGATACGCAGTATTTT

abundance: NA
j_gene: TRBJ2-3
d_gene: TRBD2
v_gene: TRBV10-3
CDR3aa: CAISESTSGTDTQYF
CDR3nt: TGTGCCATCAGTGAGTCGACTAGCGGCACAGATACGCAGTATTTT

abundance: NA
j_gene: TRBJ2-1
d_gene: TRBD2
v_gene: TRBV7-7
CDR3aa: CASSPISGEYNEQFF
CDR3nt: TGTGCCAGCAGCCCGATCAGCGGGGAATACAATGAGCAGTTCTTC

abundance: few
j_gene: TRBJ1-5
d_gene: TRBD1
v_gene: TRBV7-9
CDR3aa: CASSWTGGDQPQHF
CDR3nt: TGTGCCAGCAGCTGGACAGGGGGGGATCAGCCCCAGCATTTT

abundance: NA
j_gene: TRBJ1-1
d_gene: TRBD1
v_gene: TRBV28
CDR3aa: CAIMTGIGGVNTEAFF
CDR3nt: TGTGCCATCATGACAGGGATTGGCGGGGTCAACACTGAAGCTTTCTTT

abundance: NA
j_gene: TRBJ1-1
d_gene: NA
v_gene: TRBV12-3/TRBV12-4
CDR3aa: CASLRRTEAFF
CDR3nt: TGTGCCAGCCTCAGGAGGACTGAAGCTTTCTTT

abundance: NA
j_gene: TRBJ1-2
d_gene: TRBD1
v_gene: TRBV19
CDR3aa: CASSIPSDRIEGYTF
CDR3nt: TGTGCCAGTAGTATTCCTTCGGACAGGATAGAGGGCTACACCTTC

abundance: NA
j_gene: TRBJ2-2
d_gene: NA
v_gene: TRBV10-2
CDR3aa: CASSELGPGNTGELFF
CDR3nt: TGCGCCAGCAGTGAGTTGGGCCCAGGGAACACCGGGGAGCTGTTTTTT

abundance: once
j_gene: TRBJ1-2
d_gene: TRBD1
v_gene: TRBV5-1
CDR3aa: CASSEGQGADYGYTF
CDR3nt: TGCGCCAGCAGCGAAGGACAGGGGGCTGACTATGGCTACACCTTC

abundance: NA
j_gene: TRBJ2-2
d_gene: TRBD2
v_gene: TRBV7-6
CDR3aa: CASSSQAGGPGTGELFF
CDR3nt: TGTGCCAGCAGCTCCCAAGCGGGAGGGCCGGGCACCGGGGAGCTGTTTTTT

abundance: NA
j_gene: TRBJ1-6
d_gene: NA
v_gene: TRBV5-6
CDR3aa: CASSLAAGVNSPLHF
CDR3nt: TGTGCCAGCAGCTTGGCAGCAGGGGTTAATTCACCCCTCCACTTT

abundance: few
j_gene: TRBJ2-5
d_gene: TRBD1
v_gene: TRBV4-3
CDR3aa: CASSQVKGQGLGKETQYF
CDR3nt: TGCGCCAGCAGCCAAGTAAAAGGACAGGGCCTTGGGAAAGAGACCCAGTACTTC

abundance: NA
j_gene: TRBJ1-2
d_gene: NA
v_gene: TRBV7-9
CDR3aa: CASSFPGGAGSDYGYTF
CDR3nt: TGTGCCAGCAGTTTCCCGGGGGGGGCAGGCAGCGACTATGGCTACACCTTC

abundance: NA
j_gene: TRBJ2-3
d_gene: NA
v_gene: TRBV19
CDR3aa: CASSMASTDTQYF
CDR3nt: TGTGCCAGTAGTATGGCTTCGACAGATACGCAGTATTTT

abundance: NA
j_gene: TRBJ1-2
d_gene: NA
v_gene: TRBV19
CDR3aa: CASSIVRGSDYGYTF
CDR3nt: TGTGCCAGTAGTATAGTTAGGGGGAGTGACTATGGCTACACCTTC

abundance: once
j_gene: TRBJ2-1
d_gene: NA
v_gene: TRBV11-3
CDR3aa: CASSRSREGYNEQFF
CDR3nt: TGTGCCAGCAGCCGTAGTCGGGAAGGGTACAATGAGCAGTTCTTC

abundance: NA
j_gene: TRBJ1-1
d_gene: NA
v_gene: TRBV6-5
CDR3aa: CASSYLSGYTEAFF
CDR3nt: TGTGCCAGCAGTTACTTGTCAGGGTACACTGAAGCTTTCTTT

abundance: NA
j_gene: TRBJ2-3
d_gene: TRBD2
v_gene: TRBV5-4
CDR3aa: CASSRTSGRAGGDTQYF
CDR3nt: TGTGCCAGCAGTAGGACTAGCGGGAGGGCCGGGGGAGATACGCAGTATTTT

abundance: NA
j_gene: TRBJ2-1
d_gene: NA
v_gene: TRBV18
CDR3aa: CASSPSSGKNEQFF
CDR3nt: TGTGCCAGCTCACCATCTTCGGGTAAGAATGAGCAGTTCTTC

abundance: NA
j_gene: TRBJ1-1
d_gene: NA
v_gene: TRBV7-2
CDR3aa: CASSLVKGPGVTTEAFF
CDR3nt: TGTGCCAGCAGCTTAGTCAAAGGGCCAGGGGTAACCACTGAAGCTTTCTTT

abundance: once
j_gene: TRBJ2-1
d_gene: TRBD2
v_gene: TRBV6-2/TRBV6-3
CDR3aa: CASSSLSGRSYNEQFF
CDR3nt: TGTGCCAGCAGCAGCCTTAGCGGGAGGTCCTACAATGAGCAGTTCTTC

abundance: NA
j_gene: TRBJ1-2
d_gene: NA
v_gene: TRBV3-1/TRBV3-2
CDR3aa: CASSQEGGGLGYTF
CDR3nt: TGTGCCAGCAGCCAAGAAGGAGGTGGGCTCGGCTACACCTTC

abundance: NA
j_gene: TRBJ1-6
d_gene: TRBD1
v_gene: TRBV30
CDR3aa: CASQGQGRGYNSPLHF
CDR3nt: TGTGCCTCCCAAGGACAGGGGCGAGGGTATAATTCACCCCTCCACTTT

abundance: NA
j_gene: TRBJ2-5
d_gene: NA
v_gene: TRBV2
CDR3aa: CASSNDRHQETQYF
CDR3nt: TGTGCCAGCAGTAACGACAGGCACCAAGAGACCCAGTACTTC

abundance: once
j_gene: TRBJ1-6
d_gene: NA
v_gene: TRBV28
CDR3aa: CASRPADSAPGSPLHF
CDR3nt: TGTGCCAGCAGACCTGCGGACAGCGCTCCCGGTTCACCCCTCCACTTT

abundance: NA
j_gene: TRBJ2-1
d_gene: TRBD2
v_gene: TRBV7-6
CDR3aa: CASSLGRGGLAGVEQFF
CDR3nt: TGTGCCAGCAGCTTAGGCCGAGGGGGACTAGCGGGAGTTGAGCAGTTCTTC

abundance: NA
j_gene: TRBJ1-1
d_gene: TRBD1
v_gene: TRBV5-1
CDR3aa: CASSPMTGWNTEAFF
CDR3nt: TGCGCCAGCAGCCCTATGACAGGGTGGAACACTGAAGCTTTCTTT

abundance: NA
j_gene: TRBJ2-1
d_gene: TRBD2
v_gene: TRBV6-2/TRBV6-3
CDR3aa: CASSYLGLAGRNEQFF
CDR3nt: TGTGCCAGCAGTTACTTGGGACTAGCGGGAAGGAATGAGCAGTTCTTC

abundance: NA
j_gene: TRBJ2-1
d_gene: TRBD1
v_gene: TRBV9
CDR3aa: CASRPGTGNNEQFF
CDR3nt: TGTGCCAGCAGACCCGGGACAGGGAACAATGAGCAGTTCTTC

abundance: NA
j_gene: TRBJ1-1
d_gene: NA
v_gene: TRBV2
CDR3aa: CASSDRGLNTEAFF
CDR3nt: TGTGCCAGCAGTGACAGGGGATTGAACACTGAAGCTTTCTTT

abundance: NA
j_gene: TRBJ1-4
d_gene: NA
v_gene: TRBV5-4
CDR3aa: CASSSQQGGRSEKLFF
CDR3nt: TGTGCCAGCAGCTCCCAACAGGGCGGCCGGAGTGAAAAACTGTTTTTT

abundance: NA
j_gene: TRBJ2-3
d_gene: NA
v_gene: TRBV24-1
CDR3aa: CATSQGAGTDTQYF
CDR3nt: TGTGCCACCAGCCAGGGCGCTGGCACAGATACGCAGTATTTT

abundance: NA
j_gene: TRBJ2-1
d_gene: TRBD2
v_gene: TRBV3-1/TRBV3-2
CDR3aa: CASSPGGMSSYNEQFF
CDR3nt: TGTGCCAGCAGCCCGGGAGGGATGAGCTCCTACAATGAGCAGTTCTTC

abundance: NA
j_gene: TRBJ2-1
d_gene: NA
v_gene: TRBV19
CDR3aa: CASSIRRRGWADSYNEQFF
CDR3nt: TGTGCCAGTAGTATCCGGAGAAGGGGGTGGGCAGACTCCTACAATGAGCAGTTCTTC

abundance: NA
j_gene: TRBJ2-1
d_gene: TRBD2
v_gene: TRBV4-3
CDR3aa: CASSQDGTSDYNEQFF
CDR3nt: TGCGCCAGCAGCCAGGACGGGACTAGCGACTACAATGAGCAGTTCTTC

abundance: NA
j_gene: TRBJ1-3
d_gene: TRBD1
v_gene: TRBV30
CDR3aa: CAWSITGAGNTIYF
CDR3nt: TGTGCCTGGAGTATTACAGGGGCAGGAAACACCATATATTTT

abundance: NA
j_gene: TRBJ1-1
d_gene: NA
v_gene: TRBV19
CDR3aa: CASSILPGKTEAFF
CDR3nt: TGTGCCAGTAGTATACTACCGGGGAAAACTGAAGCTTTCTTT